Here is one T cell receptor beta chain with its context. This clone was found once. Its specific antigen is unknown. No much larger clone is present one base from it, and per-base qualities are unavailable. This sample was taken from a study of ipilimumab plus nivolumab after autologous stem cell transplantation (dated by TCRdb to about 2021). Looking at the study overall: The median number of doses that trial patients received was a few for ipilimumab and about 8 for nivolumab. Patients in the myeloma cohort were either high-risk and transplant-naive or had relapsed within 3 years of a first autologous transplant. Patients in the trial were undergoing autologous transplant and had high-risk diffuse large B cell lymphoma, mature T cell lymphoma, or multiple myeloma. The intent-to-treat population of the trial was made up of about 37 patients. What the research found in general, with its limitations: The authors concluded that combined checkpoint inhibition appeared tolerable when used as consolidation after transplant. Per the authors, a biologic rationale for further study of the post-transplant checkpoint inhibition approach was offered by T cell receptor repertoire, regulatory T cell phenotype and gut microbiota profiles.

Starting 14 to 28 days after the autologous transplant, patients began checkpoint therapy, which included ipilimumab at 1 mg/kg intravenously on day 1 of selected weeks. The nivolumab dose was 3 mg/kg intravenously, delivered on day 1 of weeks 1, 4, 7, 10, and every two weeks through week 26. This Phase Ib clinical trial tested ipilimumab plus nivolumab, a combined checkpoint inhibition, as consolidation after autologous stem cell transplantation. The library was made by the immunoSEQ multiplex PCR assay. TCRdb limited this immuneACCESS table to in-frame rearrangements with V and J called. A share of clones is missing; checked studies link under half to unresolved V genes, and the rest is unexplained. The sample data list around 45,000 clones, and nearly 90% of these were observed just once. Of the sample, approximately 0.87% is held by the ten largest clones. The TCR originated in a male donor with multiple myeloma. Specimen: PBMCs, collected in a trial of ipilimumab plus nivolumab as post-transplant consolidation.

The CDR3 amino acid sequence is: CASSLVAGGPETQYF. In nucleotide form, the sequence is TGTGCCAGCAGCTTAGTAGCGGGGGGGCCAGAGACCCAGTACTTC. The rearrangement joined TRBV7-2 to TRBJ2-5, with 11 central nucleotides matching TRBD2. CDR1 and CDR2 were assigned from the germline V gene as SGHTA and FQGNSA. From the cysteine through the phenylalanine, the CDR3 covers 15 amino acids. Only the CDR3 part of the read is kept: 45 bases, read in frame from the first base. Here V drops 1 base and J drops 4 bases, and the junction holds 2 bases not matched to any gene.